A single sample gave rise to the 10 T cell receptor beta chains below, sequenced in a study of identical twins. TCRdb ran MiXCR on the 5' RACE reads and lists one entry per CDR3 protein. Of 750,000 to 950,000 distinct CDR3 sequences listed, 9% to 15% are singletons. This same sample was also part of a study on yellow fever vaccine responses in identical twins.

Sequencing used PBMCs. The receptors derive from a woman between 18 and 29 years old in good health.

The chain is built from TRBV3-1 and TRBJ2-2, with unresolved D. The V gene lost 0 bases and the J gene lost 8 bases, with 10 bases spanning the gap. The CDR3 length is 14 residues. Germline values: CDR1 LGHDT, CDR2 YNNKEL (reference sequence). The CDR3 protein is CASSQDTRSGELFF. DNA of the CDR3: TGTGCCAGCAGCCAAGATACGAGATCGGGGGAGCTGTTTTTT.

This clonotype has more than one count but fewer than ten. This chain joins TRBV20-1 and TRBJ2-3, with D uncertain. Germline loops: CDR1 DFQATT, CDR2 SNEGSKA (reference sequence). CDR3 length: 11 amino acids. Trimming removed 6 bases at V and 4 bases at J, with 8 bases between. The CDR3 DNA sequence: TGCAGTGCCTACGCATCAGATACGCAGTATTTT. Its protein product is CSAYASDTQYF.

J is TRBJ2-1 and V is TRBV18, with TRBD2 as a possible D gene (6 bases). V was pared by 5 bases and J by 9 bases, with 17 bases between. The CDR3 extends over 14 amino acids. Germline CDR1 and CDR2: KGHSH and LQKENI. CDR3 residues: CASSAVGSWVEQFF. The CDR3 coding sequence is TGTGCCAGCTCAGCGGTCGGGAGTTGGGTTGAGCAGTTCTTC.

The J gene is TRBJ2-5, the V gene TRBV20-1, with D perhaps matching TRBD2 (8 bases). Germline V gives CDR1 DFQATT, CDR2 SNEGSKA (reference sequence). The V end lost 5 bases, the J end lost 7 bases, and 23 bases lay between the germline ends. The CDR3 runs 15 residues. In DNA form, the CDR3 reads TGCAGTGCTGGCCCCTCGGGAGGGGGCTGGGGGACCCAGTACTTC. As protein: CSAGPSGGGWGTQYF.

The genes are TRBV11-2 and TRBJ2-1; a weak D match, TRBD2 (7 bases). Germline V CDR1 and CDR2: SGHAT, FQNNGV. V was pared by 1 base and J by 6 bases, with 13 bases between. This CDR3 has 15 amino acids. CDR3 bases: TGTGCCAGCAGCTTAGTTCGGGGGGCCACCAATGAGCAGTTCTTC. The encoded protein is CASSLVRGATNEQFF.

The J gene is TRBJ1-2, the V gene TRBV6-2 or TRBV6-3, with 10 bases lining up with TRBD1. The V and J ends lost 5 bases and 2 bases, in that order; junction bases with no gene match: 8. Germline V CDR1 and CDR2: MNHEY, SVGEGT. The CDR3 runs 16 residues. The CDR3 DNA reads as TGTGCCAGCAGTCCCTTAGGGGGACAGGGGAACTATGGCTACACCTTC. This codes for CASSPLGGQGNYGYTF.

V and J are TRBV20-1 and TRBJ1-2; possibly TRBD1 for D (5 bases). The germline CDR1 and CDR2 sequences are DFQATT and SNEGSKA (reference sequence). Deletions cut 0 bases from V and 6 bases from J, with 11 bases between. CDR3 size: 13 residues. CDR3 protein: CSARETVPNGYTF. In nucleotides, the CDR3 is TGCAGTGCTAGAGAGACAGTTCCAAATGGCTACACCTTC.

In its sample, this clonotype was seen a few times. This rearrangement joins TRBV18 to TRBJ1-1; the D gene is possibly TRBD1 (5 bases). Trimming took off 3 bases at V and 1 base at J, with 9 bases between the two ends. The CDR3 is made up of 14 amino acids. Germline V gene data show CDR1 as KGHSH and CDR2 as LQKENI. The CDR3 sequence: CASSPAGPNTEAFF. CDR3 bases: TGTGCCAGCTCACCTGCAGGGCCGAACACTGAAGCTTTCTTT.

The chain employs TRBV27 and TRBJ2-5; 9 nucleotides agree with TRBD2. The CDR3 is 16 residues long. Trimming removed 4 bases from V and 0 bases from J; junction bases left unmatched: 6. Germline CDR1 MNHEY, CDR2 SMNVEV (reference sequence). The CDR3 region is CASSSLGLANQETQYF. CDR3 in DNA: TGTGCCAGCAGTTCACTTGGACTAGCGAACCAAGAGACCCAGTACTTC.

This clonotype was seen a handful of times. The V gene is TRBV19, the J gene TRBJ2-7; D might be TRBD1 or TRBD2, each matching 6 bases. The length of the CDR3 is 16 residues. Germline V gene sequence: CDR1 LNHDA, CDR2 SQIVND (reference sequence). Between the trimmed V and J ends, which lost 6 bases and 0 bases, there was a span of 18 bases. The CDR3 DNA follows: TGTGCCAGTAGCCGTCCCCGGGGGCCCTCCTCCTACGAGCAGTACTTC. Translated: CASSRPRGPSSYEQYF.